These 8 T cell receptor beta chains were sequenced from one sample in a study of shared clonotypes between healthy human individuals. The table came from immunoSEQ multiplex PCR; TCRdb's copy has only in-frame clones and leaves some out. The sample holds nearly 750,000 clones, just under 75% seen once. The sample comprised memory CD4+ T cells sorted from blood. Specified subset: CD45RA-negative fraction. Every receptor here comes from a woman in her 30s in good health.

This clone was found once. The chain has TRBV5-1 and TRBJ2-7; no clear D gene. The V end was cut by 0 bases, the J end by 0 bases, with 10 bases between. The germline gives CDR1 SGHRS, CDR2 YFSETQ. The CDR3 is made up of 15 amino acids. CDR3 coding DNA: TGCGCCAGCAGCTTGGATCCGTCGCCCTCCTACGAGCAGTACTTC. Translation gives CASSLDPSPSYEQYF.

The V call is TRBV18, the J call TRBJ2-5, with TRBD1 identical over 8 bases. Germline-derived CDR1 and CDR2 are KGHSH and LQKENI. The CDR3 consists of 15 residues. With V trimmed by 4 bases and J by 0 bases, 4 bases remained unmatched. The CDR3 region has the DNA TGTGCCAGCTCACTCGGGACAGGATACCAAGAGACCCAGTACTTC. Translation gives CASSLGTGYQETQYF.

The gene calls are TRBV5-4 and TRBJ2-7; D possibly corresponds to TRBD1 (6 bases). CDR3 length: 14 amino acids. Germline V gene data show CDR1 as SGHNT and CDR2 as YYREEE (reference sequence). V was shortened by 2 bases and J by 1 base, with 10 bases between the two germline ends. The CDR3 DNA sequence: TGTGCCAGCAGCTTCCAGGGGTTTTCCTACGAGCAGTACTTC. Translation: CASSFQGFSYEQYF.

Here the CDR3 DNA reads TGTGCCAGCACTTCTTCCACCACAGATACGCAGTATTTT. Its protein is CASTSSTTDTQYF. The genes are TRBV27 and TRBJ2-3; D gene ambiguous. The CDR3 has 13 amino acids. Germline V lookup: CDR1 MNHEY, CDR2 SMNVEV (reference sequence). Trimming stripped 7 bases from V and 2 bases from J, with 10 bases between.

The chain recombines TRBV5-1 with TRBJ2-3, with 11 bases that match TRBD2. The CDR3 is 15 residues long. V lost 5 bases to trimming and J lost 3 bases; unmatched junction nucleotides: 5. Germline CDR1 reads SGHRS; CDR2 reads YFSETQ. The CDR3 loop reads CASRLAGAGTDTQYF. CDR3 nucleotides: TGCGCCAGCAGACTAGCGGGAGCCGGAACAGATACGCAGTATTTT.

The V call is TRBV5-8, the J call TRBJ1-5; D not certain. The CDR3 covers 17 residues. In germline, CDR1 is SGHTS, CDR2 YDEGEE. V gave up 5 bases and J gave up 2 bases, with 20 bases separating them. CDR3 loop: CASSTNSWTEGNQPQHF. The CDR3 bases are TGTGCCAGCAGTACGAACTCTTGGACGGAAGGCAATCAGCCCCAGCATTTT.

The V call is TRBV7-2, the J call TRBJ2-1; 10 bases are shared with TRBD2. Germline V gene data show CDR1 as SGHTA and CDR2 as FQGNSA. Trimming took 5 bases from V and 8 from J; bases not matched to a gene: 18. There are 18 residues in the CDR3. DNA of the CDR3: TGTGCCAGCAGCCCCGCGGGGGTTCTAGCGGGAGTGCGGGATGAGCAGTTCTTC. Translating gives CASSPAGVLAGVRDEQFF.

The table lists this clone with a count of one. The V and J genes are TRBV7-3 and TRBJ1-1; 7 bases match TRBD1. Germline assignment: CDR1 SGHTA and CDR2 FQGTGA. This CDR3 has 16 residues. Unmatched junction bases numbered 12, after V lost 5 bases and J lost 3 bases. CDR3 in amino acids: CASSMTGSAGDTEAFF. Here the CDR3 DNA reads TGTGCCAGCAGCATGACAGGGAGCGCTGGAGACACTGAAGCTTTCTTT.